Following are 24 T cell receptor beta chains from one sample sequenced in a study of T cell responses to AZD1222 COVID-19 vaccine. Some clones are missing from TCRdb's copy, which holds only in-frame ones; the method was immunoSEQ multiplex PCR. This sample has 110,000 to 150,000 clones, with approximately 90% found just once. The sample here was peripheral blood, taken 28 days after the second AZD1222 dose. The receptors were sampled from an adult who received the AZD1222 COVID-19 vaccine.

The chain carries TRBV27 and TRBJ2-3, with no clear D. Trimming removed 2 bases from V and 0 bases from J, with 6 bases in between. The germline gives CDR1 MNHEY, CDR2 SMNVEV (reference sequence). The CDR3 covers 14 residues. The CDR3 sequence is CASSLVSSTDTQYF. The DNA for the CDR3 is TGTGCCAGCAGTTTAGTTAGTAGCACAGATACGCAGTATTTT.

The V and J genes are TRBV11-3 and TRBJ2-3, with 12 positions matching TRBD2. The trim removed 4 bases at V and 4 bases at J, leaving 3 bases unmatched. This CDR3 contains 15 residues. CDR1 is SGHNT, CDR2 YENEEA, per germline. The CDR3 loop is CASSSWTSGADTQYF. CDR3 in DNA: TGTGCCAGCAGCTCCTGGACTAGCGGGGCAGATACGCAGTATTTT.

This chain links TRBV7-8 with TRBJ1-1; D uncertain. The length of the CDR3 is 13 residues. CDR1 and CDR2 from the germline V gene are SGHVS and FQNEAQ. V was shortened by 4 bases and J by 3 bases, with 9 bases between the two germline ends. The CDR3 is CASSSFSDTEAFF. CDR3 nucleotide sequence: TGTGCCAGCAGCTCATTCTCCGACACTGAAGCTTTCTTT.

The rearrangement joins TRBV5-8 to TRBJ2-5; tentative D call: TRBD1 (5 bases). From germline, CDR1 is SGHTS and CDR2 YDEGEE. The length of the CDR3 is 15 residues. Deletions cut 3 bases from V and 5 bases from J, with 17 bases between. Here the CDR3 DNA reads TGTGCCAGCAGCTCCCAGGTGTCCAAGGGGGAGACCCAGTACTTC. It translates to CASSSQVSKGETQYF.

V and J are TRBV19 and TRBJ1-4; D remains ambiguous. The V end was cut by 7 bases, the J end by 7 bases, with 16 bases between. The CDR3 is made up of 14 amino acids. Germline CDR1 and CDR2: LNHDA and SQIVND (reference sequence). For the CDR3, the DNA is TGTGCCAGTACCCCGGGTAGTAGTTCTGAAAAACTGTTTTTT. The encoded protein is CASTPGSSSEKLFF.

This clone turned up a few times. This chain links TRBV30 with TRBJ1-2; no firm D call. Germline V CDR1 and CDR2: GTSNPN, SVGIG (reference sequence). This CDR3 region has 12 residues. V was trimmed by 0 bases and J by 8 bases, leaving 10 bases between them. The CDR3 nucleotides are TGTGCCTGGAGTGTAGCGGTCCGCGGCTACACCTTC. Its translation is CAWSVAVRGYTF.

The chain recombines TRBV6-5 with TRBJ1-6, with no clear D. The germline V gene has CDR1 MNHEY and CDR2 SVGAGI. The germline V and J ends were trimmed by 7 bases and 6 bases, with 13 bases remaining between them. This CDR3 spans 14 amino acids. For the CDR3, the DNA is TGTGCCAGCACGCGAGCTATACTTAATTCACCCCTCCACTTT. Its protein is CASTRAILNSPLHF.

This rearrangement joins TRBV30 to TRBJ1-4, with TRBD1 as a possible D gene (5 bases). The CDR3 totals 14 residues. Germline CDR1 reads GTSNPN; CDR2 reads SVGIG (reference sequence). Trimming left V 5 bases short and J 7 bases short, with 17 bases between. CDR3 protein: CAWSEGIGVEKLFF. In DNA, the CDR3 is TGTGCCTGGTCCGAGGGGATAGGGGTTGAAAAACTGTTTTTT.

This clone showed up just once. The J gene is TRBJ2-1, the V gene TRBV7-3; possible D gene TRBD2, 6 bases. Between the trimmed V and J ends, which lost 0 bases and 4 bases, there was a span of 10 bases. The germline V gene has CDR1 SGHTA and CDR2 FQGTGA. The CDR3 is made up of 15 amino acids. The CDR3 region is CASSLTSGRYNEQFF. CDR3 bases: TGTGCCAGCAGCTTAACTAGCGGCAGATACAATGAGCAGTTCTTC.

The chain combines TRBV6-5 with TRBJ2-7; D unclear. The CDR3 sequence is 12 residues long. Germline V gene lookup returns CDR1 MNHEY and CDR2 SVGAGI. V gave up 5 bases and J gave up 6 bases, with 11 bases separating them. CDR3 residues: CASSPPRFEQYF. For the CDR3, the DNA is TGTGCCAGCAGTCCTCCCCGGTTCGAGCAGTACTTC.

V gene TRBV7-3 combines with J gene TRBJ2-3; D may correspond to TRBD1 or TRBD2 (5 bases each). The CDR3 consists of 14 residues. Trimming took 5 bases from V and 1 from J, leaving 10 bases between them. In germline, CDR1 is SGHTA, CDR2 FQGTGA. The CDR3 protein is CASSGGVGTDTQYF. CDR3 nucleotide sequence: TGTGCCAGCAGCGGGGGAGTCGGCACAGATACGCAGTATTTT.

The chain is built from TRBV7-2 and TRBJ2-7; possibly TRBD1 or TRBD2 for D (5 bases each). The CDR3 is made up of 16 amino acids. Trimming stripped 2 bases from V and 3 bases from J, with 17 bases between. Per germline, CDR1 SGHTA and CDR2 FQGNSA. The CDR3 region is CASSLKGDPNDYEQYF. CDR3 bases: TGTGCCAGCAGCTTAAAAGGGGACCCCAATGACTACGAGCAGTACTTC.

The genes are TRBV25-1 and TRBJ1-3; the match to TRBD1 covers 10 bases. Germline CDR1 MGHDK, CDR2 SYGVNS. Trimming cost V 3 bases and J 2 bases; bases outside gene matches: 7. The CDR3 length is 17 residues. CDR3 region: CASSDVSGQGAGNTIYF. Here the CDR3 DNA reads TGTGCCAGCAGTGATGTTTCCGGACAGGGGGCTGGAAACACCATATATTTT. Full variable domain (missing parts from reference TRBV25-1 and TRBJ1-3): EADIYQTPRYLVIGTGKKITLECSQTMGHDKMYWYQQDPGMELHLIHYSYGVNSTEKGDLSSESTVSRIRTEHFPLTLESARPSHTSQYLCASSDVSGQGAGNTIYFGEGSWLTVV.

Comment on this clone: A junction end diverges from the germline sequence, so it may reflect a read error. The rearrangement uses TRBV10-3 and TRBJ2-3, with 8 bases that match TRBD2. CDR1 and CDR2 (germline): ENHRY, SYGVKD. The CDR3 is 14 amino acids. In DNA form, the CDR3 reads TGTGCCATCAGTCAGTCGGGGGGGGAAGGTACGCAGTATTTT. Amino acids: CAISQSGGEGTQYF.

The rearrangement uses TRBV18 and TRBJ2-6; unclear D gene. V gave up 5 bases and J gave up 0 bases, with 2 bases separating them. This CDR3 region has 13 residues. Germline-derived CDR1 and CDR2 are KGHSH and LQKENI. The chain's CDR3 is CASSDSGANVLTF. The CDR3, as DNA: TGTGCCAGCTCAGACTCTGGGGCCAACGTCCTGACTTTC.

This sequence joins TRBV5-1 and TRBJ2-1, with 8 positions matching TRBD2. Germline V gives CDR1 SGHRS, CDR2 YFSETQ. With 0 bases clipped from V and 8 bases from J, the junction kept 13 bases outside the gene matches. There are 17 residues in the CDR3. CDR3 protein: CASSLDSSGGPGDEQFF. For the CDR3, the DNA is TGCGCCAGCAGCTTGGACTCGTCGGGAGGGCCGGGGGATGAGCAGTTCTTC.

This chain joins TRBV7-9 and TRBJ2-3; possible D gene TRBD1, 5 bases. V lost 5 bases and J lost 2, with 14 bases in between. Germline CDR1 reads SEHNR; CDR2 reads FQNEAQ (reference sequence). The CDR3 spans 15 residues. The CDR3 DNA sequence: TGTGCCAGCAGCCCGGACACGAGTTACACAGATACGCAGTATTTT. Translated: CASSPDTSYTDTQYF.

This sequence joins TRBV5-4 and TRBJ2-1, with 10 bases fitting TRBD2. V was pared by 2 bases and J by 1 base, with 0 bases of the junction left unmatched. The CDR3 has 15 residues. Germline V gene lookup returns CDR1 SGHNT and CDR2 YYREEE (reference sequence). Written as DNA, the CDR3 is TGTGCCAGCAGCTTTAGCGGGGGGTCCTACAATGAGCAGTTCTTC. The encoded protein is CASSFSGGSYNEQFF.

This rearrangement joins TRBV5-1 to TRBJ1-2, with 7 bases aligning to TRBD1. V lost 4 bases and J lost 6; bases outside the gene matches: 9. Germline values: CDR1 SGHRS, CDR2 YFSETQ. There are 14 residues in the CDR3. CDR3 coding DNA: TGCGCCAGCAGCGCCGACAGGGCAGGGGATGGCTACACCTTC. It encodes CASSADRAGDGYTF.

The chain couples TRBV2 to TRBJ2-1; 12 nucleotides agree with TRBD2. The CDR3 runs to 15 residues. Trimming took 6 bases from V and 5 from J; bases not matched to a gene: 5. Germline V gives CDR1 SNHLY, CDR2 FYNNEI. The chain's CDR3 is CASRRLAGVNNEQFF. In nucleotides, the CDR3 is TGTGCCAGCAGAAGACTAGCGGGGGTGAACAATGAGCAGTTCTTC.

The chain is built from TRBV7-2 and TRBJ2-5, with D maybe TRBD1 (5 bases). Germline V gene sequence: CDR1 SGHTA, CDR2 FQGNSA. The V and J ends lost 4 bases and 5 bases respectively, with 11 bases between them. The CDR3 runs to 13 residues. The CDR3 DNA reads TGTGCCAGCAGCTCACAGGAATGGGAGACCCAGTACTTC. Translating it yields CASSSQEWETQYF.

CDR3 DNA sequence: TGTGCCAGCTCACTCGGGCCCCCCTCGTGGGGTGCTAATGAAAAACTGTTTTTT. It specifies CASSLGPPSWGANEKLFF. The genes are TRBV18 and TRBJ1-4, with D uncertain. The CDR3 has 18 residues. Germline V gene lookup returns CDR1 KGHSH and CDR2 LQKENI. V lost 4 bases and J 3 bases, leaving 21 bases between the germline ends. The full variable domain, completed using reference TRBV18 and TRBJ1-4, is NAGVMQNPRHLVRRRGQEARLRCSPMKGHSHVYWYRQLPEEGLKFMVYLQKENIIDESGMPKERFSAEFPKEGPSILRIQQVVRGDSAAYFCASSLGPPSWGANEKLFFGSGTQLSVL.

V and J are TRBV27 and TRBJ2-7; D is perhaps TRBD2 (7 bases). CDR3 length: 15 amino acids. The germline V gene has CDR1 MNHEY and CDR2 SMNVEV (reference sequence). V lost 6 bases and J lost 6, with 21 bases in between. Here the CDR3 reads CASSPGGGGSREQYF. Here the CDR3 DNA reads TGTGCCAGCAGCCCCGGGGGCGGGGGTTCGCGCGAGCAGTACTTC.

The chain couples TRBV6-2 or TRBV6-3 to TRBJ2-3; 10 nucleotides line up with TRBD2. V was clipped by 5 bases and J by 0 bases; unmatched bases: 11. In germline, CDR1 is MNHEY, CDR2 SVGEGT. There are 18 residues in the CDR3. The CDR3 DNA is TGTGCCAGCAGTCCCGCGGGTAGCGGGGGGACTAGCACAGATACGCAGTATTTT. Its translation: CASSPAGSGGTSTDTQYF.